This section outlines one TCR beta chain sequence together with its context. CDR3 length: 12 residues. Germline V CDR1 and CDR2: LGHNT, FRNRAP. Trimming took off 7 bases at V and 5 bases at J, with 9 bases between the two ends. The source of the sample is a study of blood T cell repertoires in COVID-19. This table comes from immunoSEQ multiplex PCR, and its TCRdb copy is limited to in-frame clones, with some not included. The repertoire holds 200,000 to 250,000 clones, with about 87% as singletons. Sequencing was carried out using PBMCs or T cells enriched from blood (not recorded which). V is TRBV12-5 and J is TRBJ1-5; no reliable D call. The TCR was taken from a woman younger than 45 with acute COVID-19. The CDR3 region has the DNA TGTGCTAGTGCGAATCAGGATCAGCCCCAGCATTTT. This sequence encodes CASANQDQPQHF.